This T cell receptor beta chain was identified during a study of shared clonotypes between healthy human individuals (dated by TCRdb to about 2020). Regarding the research as a whole: Two women and three men aged 18 to 49 years were included in the cohort. Libraries were prepared and TCR repertoires were sequenced by different laboratories using diverse techniques, in order to increase sequencing depth and limit assay-specific biases. For each donor, three plates each were used for CD4 naive and CD4 memory, two plates were used for CD8 naive, and one plate was used for CD8 memory. To estimate repertoire size and how much clonotype sharing occurs between individuals, the study deeply sequenced the blood TCR repertoires of about five healthy adults. Each donor's leukapheresis produced roughly between about 0.9 and 9.5 billion PBMCs. The research as a whole found: Pairwise subsampling led to the expectation that sequencing depth would affect the degree of clonotype sharing among donors. Incomplete sequencing was indicated by rarefaction of sorted-subset datasets, despite the large sequencing depth. Estimated clonotype richness was generally larger for naive than for memory subsets. Sampling was restricted to blood, and TCR repertoires in tissue are likely to differ from TCR repertoires in blood. Compared with non-shared clonotypes, the clonotypes found in all four sorted-subset donors had higher generation probabilities. Sharing across a few donors was observed for approximately 5% of naive CD4, over 3% of naive CD8, roughly 2.4% of memory CD4, and 0.4% of memory CD8 clonotypes. The small number of donors limited the genetic and exposure-history diversity represented.

CDR1 and CDR2 are read off the germline V gene as SGDLS and YYNGEE. The CDR3 starts with the cysteine, ends with the phenylalanine, and has 17 residues. Only CDR3 DNA remains: 51 bases, in frame from the first base. The junction carries 21 bases between V and J, which are trimmed by 1 base and 5 bases respectively. For the CD8 naive samples, CD45RO-negative cells were positively selected for CCR7, yielding a CD45RA+CCR7+ population from which TemRA cells were excluded. The donors were healthy, HIV-negative adults who had no recently reported acute infections or vaccinations. Every donor was a Caucasian adult residing in Nashville, Tennessee, USA. Blood was obtained by leukapheresis, after which PBMCs were separated by Ficoll-Histopaque density gradient centrifugation and cryopreserved in liquid nitrogen vapor phase. Purity and quantity of every magnetically sorted T cell population were checked by analytical flow cytometry. Genomic DNA was isolated from each sorted fraction and quantified by UV absorbance on a Nanodrop 2000c.

Comment on this clone: Its recognized antigen is unknown. Per-base qualities were not stored, and no clone one base away is much larger.

TCR CDR3 regions were amplified from genomic DNA by multiplex PCR using the deep immunoSEQ assay. Genomic DNA extracted from each cell subset was distributed evenly over all wells of several immunoSEQ 96-well plates, and each plate served as one replicate. For sorted subsets, each replicate PCR was loaded with approximately 190 ng genomic DNA, equivalent to about 33,000 T cell genomes. Purified libraries were measured with a Qubit 3.0 fluorometer, size-checked on a Bioanalyzer 2100, and measured again with the KAPA Library Quantification kit. A separate single-read 150-cycle Illumina NextSeq 550 flow cell was used to sequence each immunoSEQ 96-well plate. From the authors' description of their analysis: Because only junctional sequences without quality scores were contained in the immunoSEQ output, filtering matching that applied to full-length reads could not be performed. To assign V/J genes and CDR3, sequences were annotated against IMGT germline references using PyIR, a Python wrapper for IgBLAST v1.9. Reads were filtered out if the reads had weak V/J assignments (E-value above 1e-6), no CDR3, stop codons, out-of-frame junctions, or ambiguous translated residues. V3J clonotypes were defined as sequences sharing an identical inferred V gene, J gene, and CDR3 amino acid sequence. To compute the percentage overlap between repertoires, the number of shared unique clonotypes was divided by the size of the smaller repertoire. Three approaches were used to assess repertoire richness: RTK rarefaction, the Chao1 estimator, and Recon v2.1 estimates of unobserved clonotypes. Generation probabilities were computed with OLGA for all TCRbeta clonotypes obtained by the gDNA method from four donors. The source is immuneACCESS, and TCRdb retained only in-frame sequences with V and J called. Part of the clones is not carried over; for the studies checked, unresolved V genes explain less than half of this, and the remainder is unexplained. V and J calls and clone size are given by that table; D and trimming were obtained from the DNA. This sample lists more than 550,000 clones; about 91% were detected once. Roughly 24% of the sample goes to the ten largest clones.

The sequencing input was naive CD8+ T cells sorted from blood. In light of the paper, this sample's cell subset or site label describes: CD45RA+CCR7+. Here the chain combines TRBV9 and TRBJ2-5; the D region is possibly TRBD1 or TRBD2, each matching across 6 bases. This receptor was obtained from a man aged 25-45 years in good health. The CDR3 reads as follows: CASSVSPKGGRVETQYF. The nucleotide sequence reads TGTGCCAGCAGCGTATCCCCGAAGGGGGGACGGGTGGAGACCCAGTACTTC.